Sequencing of this T cell receptor (beta chain) was carried out in a study of T cell responses to AZD1222 COVID-19 vaccine. This CDR3 is built from 14 residues. The V gene's germline CDR1 is MNHEY and CDR2 SMNVEV (reference sequence). V was clipped by 6 bases and J by 5 bases; unmatched bases: 6. Regarding this clone: As yet, its antigen is unknown.

Repertoires were generated with immunoSEQ multiplex PCR, while TCRdb's copy carries only in-frame clones and drops some. The table has around 65,000 clones, approximately 87% seen once; the top ten hold 20% to 30%. Study conclusions and caveats: Unmutated variant regions are reportedly the target of nearly half of TCRs that are spike-specific. Mostly white British, mostly female donors; authors suggested clonal diversity may be underestimated.

The chain has TRBV27 and TRBJ2-1; 8 nucleotides line up with TRBD2. Specimen: peripheral blood, collected 28 days after the second AZD1222 dose. The source is an adult who received the AZD1222 COVID-19 vaccine. CDR3 residues: CASSSTSAHNEQFF. The CDR3 nucleotides read TGTGCCAGCAGCTCGACTAGCGCCCACAATGAGCAGTTCTTC.